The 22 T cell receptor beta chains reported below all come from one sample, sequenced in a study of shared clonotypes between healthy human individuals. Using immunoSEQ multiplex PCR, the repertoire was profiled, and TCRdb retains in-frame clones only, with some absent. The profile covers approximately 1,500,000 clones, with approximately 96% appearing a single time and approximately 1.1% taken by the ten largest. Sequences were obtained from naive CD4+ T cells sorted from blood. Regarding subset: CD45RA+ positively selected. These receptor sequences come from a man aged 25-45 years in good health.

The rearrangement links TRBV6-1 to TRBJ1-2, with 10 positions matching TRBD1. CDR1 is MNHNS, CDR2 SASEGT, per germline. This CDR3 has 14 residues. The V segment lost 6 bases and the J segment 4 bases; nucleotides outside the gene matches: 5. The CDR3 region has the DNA TGTGCCAGCAGGCCGGGACAGGGGACCTATGGCTACACCTTC. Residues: CASRPGQGTYGYTF.

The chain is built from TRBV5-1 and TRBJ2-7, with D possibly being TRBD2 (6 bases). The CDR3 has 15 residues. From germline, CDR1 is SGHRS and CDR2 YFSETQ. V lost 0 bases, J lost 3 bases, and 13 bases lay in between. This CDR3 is CASSLVASANYEQYF. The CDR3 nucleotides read TGCGCCAGCAGCTTGGTTGCTAGCGCAAACTACGAGCAGTACTTC.

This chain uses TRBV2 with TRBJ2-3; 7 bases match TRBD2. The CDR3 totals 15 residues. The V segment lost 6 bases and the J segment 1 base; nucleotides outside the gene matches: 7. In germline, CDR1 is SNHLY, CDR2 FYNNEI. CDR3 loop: CASRVERGRTDTQYF. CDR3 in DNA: TGTGCCAGCAGAGTTGAGCGGGGCCGCACAGATACGCAGTATTTT.

CDR3: CASSVTGGKGDEQFF. Here the CDR3 DNA reads TGTGCCAGCAGCGTTACAGGGGGGAAGGGGGATGAGCAGTTCTTC. V usage is TRBV7-2 and J usage is TRBJ2-1; TRBD1 matches 8 bases. From germline, CDR1 is SGHTA and CDR2 FQGNSA. V was pared by 5 bases and J by 8 bases, with 11 bases of the junction left unmatched. The length of the CDR3 is 15 residues.

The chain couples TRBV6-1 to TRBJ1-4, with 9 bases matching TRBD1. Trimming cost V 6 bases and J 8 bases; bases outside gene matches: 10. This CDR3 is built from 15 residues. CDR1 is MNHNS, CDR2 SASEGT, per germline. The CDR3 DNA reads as TGTGCCAGCAGATCCCTAGGACAGGGGTTCGAAAAACTGTTTTTT. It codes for CASRSLGQGFEKLFF.

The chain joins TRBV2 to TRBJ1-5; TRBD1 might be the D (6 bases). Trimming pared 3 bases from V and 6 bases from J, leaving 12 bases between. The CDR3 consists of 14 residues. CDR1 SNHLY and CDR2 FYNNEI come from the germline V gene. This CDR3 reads CASSDPQGSQPQHF. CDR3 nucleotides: TGTGCCAGCAGTGACCCACAGGGAAGTCAGCCCCAGCATTTT.

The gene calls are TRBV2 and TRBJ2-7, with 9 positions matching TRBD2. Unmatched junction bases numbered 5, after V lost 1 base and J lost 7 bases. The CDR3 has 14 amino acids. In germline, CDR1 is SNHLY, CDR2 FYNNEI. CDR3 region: CASSEVAGVLEQYF. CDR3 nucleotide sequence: TGTGCCAGCAGTGAAGTAGCGGGAGTTTTAGAGCAGTACTTC.

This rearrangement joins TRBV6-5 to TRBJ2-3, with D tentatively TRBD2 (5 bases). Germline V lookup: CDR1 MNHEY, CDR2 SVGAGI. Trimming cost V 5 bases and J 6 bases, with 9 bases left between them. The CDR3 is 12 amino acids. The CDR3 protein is CASSIGGDTQYF. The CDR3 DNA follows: TGTGCCAGCAGTATAGGAGGCGATACGCAGTATTTT.

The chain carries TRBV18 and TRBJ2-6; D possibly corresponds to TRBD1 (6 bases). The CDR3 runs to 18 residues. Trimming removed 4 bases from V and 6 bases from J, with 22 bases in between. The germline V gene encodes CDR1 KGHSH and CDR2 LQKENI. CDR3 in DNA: TGTGCCAGCTCACGACTTGGACAGACTCTCGATGAGGCCAACGTCCTGACTTTC. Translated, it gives CASSRLGQTLDEANVLTF.

The CDR3 DNA is TGTGCCAGCAGCCAAGATCGTTCTAGCGGTCTCTCCTACAATGAGCAGTTCTTC. Amino acids: CASSQDRSSGLSYNEQFF. The chain combines TRBV4-2 with TRBJ2-1; 7 bases fit TRBD2. The CDR3 loop spans 18 amino acids. Trimming at V came to 0 bases and at J to 0 bases, leaving 8 bases not matched to a gene. The germline V gene has CDR1 LGHNA and CDR2 YNFKEQ.

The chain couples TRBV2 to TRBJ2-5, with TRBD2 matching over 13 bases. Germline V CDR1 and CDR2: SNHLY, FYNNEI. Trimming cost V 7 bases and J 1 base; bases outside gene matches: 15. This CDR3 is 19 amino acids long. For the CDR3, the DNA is TGTGCCAGCACCCGTGGACTAGCGGGAGTCACCGTTACCCAAGAGACCCAGTACTTC. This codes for CASTRGLAGVTVTQETQYF.

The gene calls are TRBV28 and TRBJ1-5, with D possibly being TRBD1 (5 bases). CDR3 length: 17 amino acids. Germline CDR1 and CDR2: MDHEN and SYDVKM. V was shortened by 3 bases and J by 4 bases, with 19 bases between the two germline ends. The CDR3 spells CASSFSGTGVRNQPQHF. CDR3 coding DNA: TGTGCCAGCAGTTTTAGTGGGACGGGGGTTAGGAATCAGCCCCAGCATTTT.

CDR3 in DNA: TGTGCCAGCAGCATAACATTAAGCTACGAGCAGTACTTC. Translation: CASSITLSYEQYF. The chain links TRBV5-4 to TRBJ2-7; D not certain. V was trimmed by 4 bases and J by 3 bases, leaving 11 bases between them. This CDR3 has 13 residues. Per germline, CDR1 SGHNT and CDR2 YYREEE (reference sequence).

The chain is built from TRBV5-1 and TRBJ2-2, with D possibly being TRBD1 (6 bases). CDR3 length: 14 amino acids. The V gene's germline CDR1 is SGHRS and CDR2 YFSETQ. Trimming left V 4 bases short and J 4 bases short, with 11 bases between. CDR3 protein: CASSQQTGTGELFF. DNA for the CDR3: TGCGCCAGCAGCCAGCAGACAGGCACCGGGGAGCTGTTTTTT.

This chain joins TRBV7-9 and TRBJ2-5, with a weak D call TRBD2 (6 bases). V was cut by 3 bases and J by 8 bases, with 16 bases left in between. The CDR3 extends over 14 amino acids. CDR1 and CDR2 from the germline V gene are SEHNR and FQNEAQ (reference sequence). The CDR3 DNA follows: TGTGCCAGCAGCTTTGGGGGAACGCGGGATACCCAGTACTTC. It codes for CASSFGGTRDTQYF.

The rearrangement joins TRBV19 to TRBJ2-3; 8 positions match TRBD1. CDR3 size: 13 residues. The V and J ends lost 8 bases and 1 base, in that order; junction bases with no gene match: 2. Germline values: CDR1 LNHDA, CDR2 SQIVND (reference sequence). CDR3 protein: CASQTGGTDTQYF. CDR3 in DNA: TGTGCCAGTCAGACAGGGGGCACAGATACGCAGTATTTT. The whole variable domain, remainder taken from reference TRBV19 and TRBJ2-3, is DGGITQSPKYLFRKEGQNVTLSCEQNLNHDAMYWYRQDPGQGLRLIYYSQIVNDFQKGDIAEGYSVSREKKESFPLTVTSAQKNPTAFYLCASQTGGTDTQYFGPGTRLTVL.

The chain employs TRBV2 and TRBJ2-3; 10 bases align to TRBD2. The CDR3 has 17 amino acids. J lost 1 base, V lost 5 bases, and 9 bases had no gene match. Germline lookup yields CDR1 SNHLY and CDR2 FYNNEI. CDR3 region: CASSQGLLAGGTDTQYF. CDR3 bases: TGTGCCAGCAGTCAAGGCTTGCTAGCGGGAGGCACAGATACGCAGTATTTT.

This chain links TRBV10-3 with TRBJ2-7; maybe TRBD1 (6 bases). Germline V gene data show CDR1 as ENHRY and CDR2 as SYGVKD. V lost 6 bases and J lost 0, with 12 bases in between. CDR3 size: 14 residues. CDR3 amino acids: CAIRIQGTSYEQYF. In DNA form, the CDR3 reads TGTGCCATCAGAATTCAGGGGACCTCCTACGAGCAGTACTTC.

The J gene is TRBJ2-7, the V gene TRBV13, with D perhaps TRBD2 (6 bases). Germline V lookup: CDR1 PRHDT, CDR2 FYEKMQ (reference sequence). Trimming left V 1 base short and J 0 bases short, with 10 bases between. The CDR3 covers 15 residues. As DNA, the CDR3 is TGTGCCAGCAGCTTAGCCGCCGGGGGCTCCTACGAGCAGTACTTC. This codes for CASSLAAGGSYEQYF.

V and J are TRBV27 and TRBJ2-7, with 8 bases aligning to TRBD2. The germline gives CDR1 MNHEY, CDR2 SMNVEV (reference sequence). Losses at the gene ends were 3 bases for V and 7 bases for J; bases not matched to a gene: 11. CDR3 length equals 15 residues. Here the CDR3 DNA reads TGTGCCAGCAGTTTCGCCCAAGCGGGAGTCCGGGAGCAGTACTTC. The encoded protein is CASSFAQAGVREQYF.

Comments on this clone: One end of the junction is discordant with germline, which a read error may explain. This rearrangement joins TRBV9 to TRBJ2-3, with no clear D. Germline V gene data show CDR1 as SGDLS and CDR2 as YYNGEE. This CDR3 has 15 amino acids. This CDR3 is CASSADGYRTDAQYF. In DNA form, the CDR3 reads TGTGCCAGCAGCGCAGACGGGTATCGCACAGATGCGCAGTATTTT.

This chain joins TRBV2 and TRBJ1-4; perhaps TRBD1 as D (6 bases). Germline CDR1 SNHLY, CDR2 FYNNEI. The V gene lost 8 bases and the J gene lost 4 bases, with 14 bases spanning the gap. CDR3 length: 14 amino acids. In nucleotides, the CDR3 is TGTGCCAGCTCGGCAGGGGTACGTAATGAAAAACTGTTTTTT. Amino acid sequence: CASSAGVRNEKLFF. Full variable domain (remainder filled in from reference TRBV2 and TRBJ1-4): EPEVTQTPSHQVTQMGQEVILRCVPISNHLYFYWYRQILGQKVEFLVSFYNNEISEKSEIFDDQFSVERPDGSNFTLKIRSTKLEDSAMYFCASSAGVRNEKLFFGSGTQLSVL.